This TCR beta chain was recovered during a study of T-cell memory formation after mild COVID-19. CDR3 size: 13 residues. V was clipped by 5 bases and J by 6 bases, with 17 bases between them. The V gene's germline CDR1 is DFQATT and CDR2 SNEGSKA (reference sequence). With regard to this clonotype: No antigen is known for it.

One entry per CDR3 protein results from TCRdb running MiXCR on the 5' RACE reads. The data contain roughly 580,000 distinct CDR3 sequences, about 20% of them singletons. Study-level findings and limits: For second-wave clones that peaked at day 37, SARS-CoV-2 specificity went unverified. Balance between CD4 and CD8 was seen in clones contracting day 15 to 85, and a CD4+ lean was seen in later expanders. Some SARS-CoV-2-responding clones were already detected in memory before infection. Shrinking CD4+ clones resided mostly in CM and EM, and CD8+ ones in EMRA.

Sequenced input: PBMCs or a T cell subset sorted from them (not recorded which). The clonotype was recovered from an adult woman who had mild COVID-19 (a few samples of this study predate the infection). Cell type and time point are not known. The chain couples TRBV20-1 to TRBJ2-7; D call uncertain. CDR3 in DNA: TGCAGTGCTGGATCTAGTTCCCATCCCGAGCAGTACTTC. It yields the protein CSAGSSSHPEQYF.